The clone carrying this T cell receptor beta chain occurred a few times. Its cognate antigen is unknown. 13 Jbeta primers and 60 Vbeta primers were used for the PCR. The method was immunoSEQ multiplex PCR; TCRdb's version includes in-frame clones alone and lacks a portion of them. The repertoire holds 87,000 or so clones, around 79% seen once, with 4.5% to 5% in the top ten. This record comes from a study of cytomegalovirus exposure and HLA in healthy donors. Findings and limits, study-wide: It was approximately 150 TCR beta chains that were listed as cytomegalovirus-associated.

Despite likely unrecorded immune exposures, the donors were nominally healthy at the time of sampling. Sequenced material: PBMCs. The sequence came from a woman aged 40 to 50 in good health and CMV-seronegative.

In DNA, the CDR3 is TGTGCCAGCAGTGAGTTTCCCAGCTACGAGCAGTACTTC. This gives the protein CASSEFPSYEQYF. This chain joins TRBV2 and TRBJ2-7; D is ambiguous. CDR1 and CDR2 (germline): SNHLY, FYNNEI. The CDR3 is made up of 13 amino acids. Trimming shortened V by 3 bases and J by 3 bases, and 9 bases separated the two germline ends.